Given below is one T cell receptor (beta chain) in context. What it recognizes is unknown. In germline, CDR1 is SQVTM, CDR2 ANQGSEA. The germline V and J ends were trimmed by 4 bases and 6 bases, with 13 bases remaining between them. This CDR3 is built from 13 residues. TCR beta libraries were prepared from cDNA with unique molecular identifiers. Input populations of about 0.95 to 11 million T cells gave rise to approximately 480,000 cDNA molecules. TCRdb re-called the PCR reads with MiXCR, one entry per CDR3 protein. Among roughly 430,000 distinct CDR3 sequences listed, approximately 37% were seen once. The data stem from a study of post-analysis software for immune sequencing data. Broader study findings: When patients were compared with controls, five TRBV segments were more frequent, TRBV5-6, TRBV5-1 and TRBV20-1 among them.

The TCR was taken from a girl aged 2 to 9 with multiple sclerosis. The rearrangement uses TRBV29-1 and TRBJ2-1; D possibly corresponds to TRBD2 (6 bases). Material: blood. The CDR3 sequence is CSVVGGLSNEQFF. CDR3 sequence (DNA): TGCAGCGTTGTGGGCGGACTATCCAATGAGCAGTTCTTC.